The source of this T cell receptor beta chain is a study of identical twins. The length of the CDR3 is 15 residues. Per the germline V gene, CDR1 is SNHLY and CDR2 is FYNNEI. Trimming cost V 4 bases and J 1 base, with 11 bases left between them. A single record per CDR3 protein comes from TCRdb applying MiXCR to the 5' RACE reads. The table shows around 1.7 million distinct CDR3 sequences, with about 32% occurring only once. Points from the study as a whole: Clonotypes of the beta chain that were abundant in cord blood carried fewer insertions (memory repertoires showed none).

This clonotype was picked up a small number of times. The antigen is undetermined. This sequence originates from a newborn girl in good health. The rearrangement uses TRBV2 and TRBJ2-4; D call uncertain. Input material: cord blood. The CDR3 loop is CASSGPTFAKNIQYF. DNA for the CDR3: TGTGCCAGCAGTGGACCCACTTTTGCCAAAAACATTCAGTACTTC.